Each of the 23 T cell receptor beta chains below was sequenced from the same sample in a study of blood T cells in healthy people across ages. The use of a sample-barcoded 5' primer and a J-beta primer mix characterized a second PCR of 7 to 11 cycles. TCRdb reprocessed the 5' RACE reads via MiXCR and lists one record per CDR3 protein. The table includes roughly 800,000 distinct CDR3 sequences, 35% to 40% detected once. What was sequenced was blood. Receptors originate from a man aged 18 to 29 in good health.

The chain has TRBV19 and TRBJ2-5, with 9 bases lining up with TRBD1. With 8 bases clipped from V and 11 bases from J, the junction kept 24 bases outside the gene matches. The length of the CDR3 is 17 residues. CDR1 and CDR2 from the germline V gene are LNHDA and SQIVND (reference sequence). The CDR3 bases are TGTGCCAGTCAAATCCCCCAGGGAGGGGACAGGGTTTGGGAGCAGTACTTC. Translation gives CASQIPQGGDRVWEQYF.

V usage is TRBV7-9 and J usage is TRBJ1-1; D gene ambiguous. The CDR3 length is 16 residues. Per germline, CDR1 SEHNR and CDR2 FQNEAQ (reference sequence). The V gene lost 7 bases and the J gene lost 5 bases, with 23 bases spanning the gap. CDR3 sequence reads: CASTRPDPKGNTEAFF. The DNA of the CDR3 is TGTGCCAGCACCCGTCCCGATCCCAAGGGCAATACTGAAGCTTTCTTT.

The chain links TRBV20-1 to TRBJ1-2; D call uncertain. The CDR3 extends over 15 amino acids. Germline loops: CDR1 DFQATT, CDR2 SNEGSKA (reference sequence). Trimming shortened V by 5 bases and J by 4 bases, and 20 bases separated the two germline ends. CDR3 nucleotide sequence: TGCAGTGCTGAGCCTCCAGGTTTAGCTAGCTATGGCTACACCTTC. Its protein product is CSAEPPGLASYGYTF.

This clonotype was counted a few times. This sequence joins TRBV6-5 and TRBJ2-1, with D hard to call. The CDR3 runs to 13 residues. Per germline, CDR1 MNHEY and CDR2 SVGAGI. V was pared by 6 bases and J by 5 bases, with 11 bases between. The CDR3 protein is CASSRSDNNEQFF. CDR3 DNA sequence: TGTGCCAGCAGCCGAAGCGATAACAATGAGCAGTTCTTC.

This clonotype turned up a few times. V and J are TRBV20-1 and TRBJ2-1, with 9 bases fitting TRBD1. The CDR3 runs to 16 residues. Trimming removed 5 bases from V and 6 bases from J; junction bases left unmatched: 14. CDR1 and CDR2 from the germline V gene are DFQATT and SNEGSKA (reference sequence). The CDR3 region is CSAYRTGGHLLNEQFF. The CDR3 nucleotides are TGCAGTGCTTATAGAACAGGGGGCCATCTACTCAATGAGCAGTTCTTC.

The chain has TRBV4-1 and TRBJ2-3; D remains ambiguous. The V end lost 1 base, the J end lost 0 bases, and 11 bases lay between the germline ends. Germline assignment: CDR1 MGHRA and CDR2 YSYEKL. The CDR3 runs 16 residues. CDR3 residues: CASSQGPHTSTDTQYF. The CDR3 nucleotides read TGCGCCAGCAGCCAAGGGCCACATACTAGCACAGATACGCAGTATTTT.

In this sample, this clonotype turned up many times. J is TRBJ2-1 and V is TRBV12-3 or TRBV12-4; 13 nucleotides line up with TRBD2. The J segment lost 4 bases and the V segment lost 8 bases, leaving 5 bases of the junction unmatched. The CDR3 has 15 residues. CDR3 residues: CASLLLAGGYNEQFF. Written as DNA, the CDR3 is TGTGCCAGCTTATTACTAGCGGGGGGGTACAATGAGCAGTTCTTC.

As concerns this clonotype: The junction and the germline gene differ at one end; a read error may be behind it. In DNA, the CDR3 is TGTAGTGCTAGAGTCACGGGGGTGAACACTGAAGCTTTCTTT. Protein product: CSARVTGVNTEAFF. This chain links TRBV20-1 with TRBJ1-1, with D possibly TRBD1 on 5 matching bases. Germline lookup yields CDR1 DFQATT and CDR2 SNEGSKA (reference sequence). The CDR3 contains 14 residues.

The chain is built from TRBV6-2 or TRBV6-3 and TRBJ2-1; 10 nucleotides agree with TRBD2. There are 15 residues in the CDR3. With 6 bases clipped from V and 6 bases from J, the junction kept 8 bases outside the gene matches. Per germline, CDR1 MNHEY and CDR2 SVGEGT. CDR3 sequence reads: CASRISGGRGNEQFF. In nucleotides, the CDR3 is TGTGCCAGCAGAATTAGCGGGGGGCGCGGCAATGAGCAGTTCTTC.

Many counts were recorded for this clonotype. In DNA, the CDR3 is TGCAGTGCTAGAGATTTTCGTTTAGCGGGGGGTTACAATGAGCAGTTCTTC. Protein: CSARDFRLAGGYNEQFF. V usage is TRBV20-1 and J usage is TRBJ2-1; the match to TRBD2 covers 10 bases. The V gene end was trimmed by 0 bases and the J gene end by 4 bases; junction bases not matched to a gene: 9. Germline V gene lookup returns CDR1 DFQATT and CDR2 SNEGSKA (reference sequence). The CDR3 has 17 residues.

This chain uses TRBV5-1 with TRBJ1-1, with D possibly TRBD1 on 5 matching bases. Germline V CDR1 and CDR2: SGHRS, YFSETQ. CDR3 length: 17 residues. V lost 0 bases, J lost 5 bases, and 20 bases lay in between. The CDR3 is CASSLDVTSGTKTEAFF. The CDR3 region has the DNA TGCGCCAGCAGCTTGGATGTGACCTCAGGGACGAAAACTGAAGCTTTCTTT.

This chain connects TRBV25-1 to TRBJ2-5; D not certain. The CDR3 loop spans 14 amino acids. V was pared by 1 base and J by 2 bases, with 8 bases between. Germline assignment: CDR1 MGHDK and CDR2 SYGVNS. The CDR3 protein is CASSEFRLQETQYF. The CDR3, as DNA: TGTGCCAGCAGTGAATTCCGTTTACAAGAGACCCAGTACTTC.

The chain uses TRBV12-3 or TRBV12-4 and TRBJ1-2, with a tentative D call TRBD1 (6 bases). The CDR3 runs 15 residues. V lost 6 bases and J 4 bases, leaving 18 bases between the germline ends. CDR3: CASSSGGGETYGYTF. The CDR3 DNA reads TGTGCCAGCAGCTCGGGGGGCGGGGAAACCTATGGCTACACCTTC.

V and J are TRBV10-3 and TRBJ1-2; D might be TRBD1 (6 bases). This CDR3 is 11 amino acids long. Trimming cost V 10 bases and J 6 bases, with 12 bases left between them. The germline V gene has CDR1 ENHRY and CDR2 SYGVKD. CDR3 sequence reads: CANRVGDGYTF. In nucleotides, the CDR3 is TGTGCCAACAGGGTTGGCGATGGCTACACCTTC.

V gene TRBV28 combines with J gene TRBJ2-2, with unresolved D. V shed 7 bases and J shed 6 bases, with 9 bases lying between them. Germline V lookup: CDR1 MDHEN, CDR2 SYDVKM. The CDR3 runs to 12 residues. CDR3 loop: CASNPGPGELFF. For the CDR3, the DNA is TGTGCCAGCAACCCCGGCCCCGGGGAGCTGTTTTTT.

This clonotype was recorded many times. The rearrangement links TRBV5-1 to TRBJ2-3; D gene uncertain. V gave up 9 bases and J gave up 6 bases, with 20 bases separating them. Germline lookup yields CDR1 SGHRS and CDR2 YFSETQ. This CDR3 is built from 14 residues. CDR3 sequence reads: CATTLGQASDTQYF. The CDR3 DNA reads TGCGCCACCACGCTCGGGCAGGCCTCCGATACGCAGTATTTT.

The sample holds a few counts of this clonotype. The rearrangement links TRBV21-1 to TRBJ1-1. TRBV21-1 is a listed pseudogene. The CDR3 consists of 13 residues. CDR3 in DNA: TGTGCCAGCAGCGGTCAGGTTGTCACTGAAGCTTTCTTT. As protein: CASSGQVVTEAFF.

V and J are TRBV5-1 and TRBJ1-2; 7 bases map to TRBD1. This CDR3 is built from 14 residues. V dropped 4 bases and J dropped 7; count of bases not matched to a gene: 10. Germline V gives CDR1 SGHRS, CDR2 YFSETQ. DNA of the CDR3: TGCGCCAGCAGCGTGGGGGGACAGACGGGTGGCTACACCTTC. It yields the protein CASSVGGQTGGYTF. Together with reference TRBV5-1 and TRBJ1-2, the CDR3 gives the full variable domain: KAGVTQTPRYLIKTRGQQVTLSCSPISGHRSVSWYQQTPGQGLQFLFEYFSETQRNKGNFPGRFSGRQFSNSRSEMNVSTLELGDSALYLCASSVGGQTGGYTFGSGTRLTVV.

On this clonotype: This may be a read error: a much more frequent sequence differs by one nucleotide. The chain uses TRBV20-1 and TRBJ2-5; 8 positions agree with TRBD2. Per germline, CDR1 DFQATT and CDR2 SNEGSKA (reference sequence). The CDR3 sequence is 16 residues long. The CDR3 region is CSAREDGGAGQATQYF. CDR3 bases: TGCAGTGCTAGAGAGGACGGGGGGGCTGGTCAAGCGACCCAGTACTTC.

This clonotype showed up just a few times. This sequence joins TRBV2 and TRBJ1-2, with D perhaps matching TRBD1 (6 bases). From germline, CDR1 is SNHLY and CDR2 FYNNEI. The CDR3 has 13 amino acids. Trimming removed 8 bases at V and 4 bases at J, with 14 bases between. CDR3 sequence: CASGRQVSYGYTF. The CDR3 nucleotides read TGTGCCAGCGGTCGACAGGTTTCCTATGGCTACACCTTC.

This clonotype was counted a few times. The chain has TRBV27 and TRBJ1-2, with D possibly matching TRBD1 (5 bases). V gave up 7 bases and J gave up 8 bases, with 20 bases separating them. The CDR3 has 14 amino acids. Germline lookup yields CDR1 MNHEY and CDR2 SMNVEV (reference sequence). The CDR3 region is CASTSGETSIGYTF. CDR3 DNA sequence: TGTGCCAGCACCTCGGGGGAGACATCGATAGGCTACACCTTC.

The V gene is TRBV19, the J gene TRBJ2-2; D assignment may be TRBD1 or TRBD2 (6 bases each). This CDR3 is 17 amino acids long. The ends were cut back, 4 bases at V and 7 bases at J, with 22 bases in the middle. Per the germline V gene, CDR1 is LNHDA and CDR2 is SQIVND (reference sequence). In nucleotides, the CDR3 is TGTGCCAGTAGTAAAACACGGGACATCGGGGGAGTCGGGGAGCTGTTTTTT. Translation: CASSKTRDIGGVGELFF.

In its sample, this clonotype was seen many times. The chain joins TRBV3-1 to TRBJ2-7; TRBD2 matches 11 bases. With V trimmed by 8 bases and J by 4 bases, 1 base remained unmatched. This CDR3 is built from 12 residues. Germline V gene sequence: CDR1 LGHDT, CDR2 YNNKEL (reference sequence). CDR3 coding DNA: TGTGCCAGCGGGACTAGCGGTTACGAGCAGTACTTC. Translating gives CASGTSGYEQYF.